The sequence of this T cell receptor (beta chain) was determined in a study of human T cells and chemical hapten exposure. From the RACE reads, TCRdb called clonotypes with MiXCR, one entry per CDR3 protein. Among tens of thousands of distinct CDR3 sequences listed, 9% to 15% were seen once. This clonotype was seen many times. Time point in this sample: pre-sensitization, week 0. As to treatment: therapeutic diphenylcyclopropenone sensitization with weekly scalp DPC. The template was total RNA from unfractionated whole blood. Germline CDR1 is WSHSY and CDR2 is SAAADI. There are 15 residues in the CDR3. Trimming shortened V by 0 bases and J by 4 bases, and 12 bases separated the two germline ends.

The TCR originated in a woman in her thirties or forties with alopecia areata. Some clones in this sample may be carry-over from other donors' samples. The chain is built from TRBV10-2 and TRBJ1-2; D is possibly TRBD1 (5 bases). The sequencing used whole blood, collected in connection with sensitization to the hapten diphenylcyclopropenone (DPC). CDR3 sequence (DNA): TGCGCCAGCAGTGAGTCGTCAGGGCAGGCCTATGGCTACACCTTC. This encodes CASSESSGQAYGYTF.